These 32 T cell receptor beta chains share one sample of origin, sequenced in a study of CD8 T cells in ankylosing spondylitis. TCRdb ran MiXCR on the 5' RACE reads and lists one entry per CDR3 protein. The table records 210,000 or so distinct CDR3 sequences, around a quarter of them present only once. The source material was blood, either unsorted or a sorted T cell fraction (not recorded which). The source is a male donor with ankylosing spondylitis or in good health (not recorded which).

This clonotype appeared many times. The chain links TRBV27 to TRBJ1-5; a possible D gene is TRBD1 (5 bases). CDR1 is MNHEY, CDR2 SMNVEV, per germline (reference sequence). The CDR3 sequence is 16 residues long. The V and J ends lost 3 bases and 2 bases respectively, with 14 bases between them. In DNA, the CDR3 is TGTGCCAGCAGTTTTATGCCGGTCAGGGGCAATCAGCCCCAGCATTTT. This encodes CASSFMPVRGNQPQHF.

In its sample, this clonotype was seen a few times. The CDR3 nucleotides are TGTGCCAGCAGCCAAGACGTACAGGGGGCGCGTGAGCAGTACTTC. Translation: CASSQDVQGAREQYF. The chain couples TRBV4-2 to TRBJ2-7, with 9 nucleotides matching TRBD1. Germline V CDR1 and CDR2: LGHNA, YNFKEQ. V lost 0 bases and J lost 7; bases outside the gene matches: 7. The CDR3 contains 15 residues.

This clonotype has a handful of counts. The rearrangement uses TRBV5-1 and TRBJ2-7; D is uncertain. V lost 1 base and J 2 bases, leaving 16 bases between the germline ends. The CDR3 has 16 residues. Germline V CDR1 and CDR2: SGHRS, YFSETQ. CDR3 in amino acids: CASSLHLDPSPYEQYF. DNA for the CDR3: TGCGCCAGCAGCTTGCATCTAGATCCGTCTCCCTACGAGCAGTACTTC. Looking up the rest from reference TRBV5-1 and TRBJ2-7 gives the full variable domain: KAGVTQTPRYLIKTRGQQVTLSCSPISGHRSVSWYQQTPGQGLQFLFEYFSETQRNKGNFPGRFSGRQFSNSRSEMNVSTLELGDSALYLCASSLHLDPSPYEQYFGPGTRLTVT.

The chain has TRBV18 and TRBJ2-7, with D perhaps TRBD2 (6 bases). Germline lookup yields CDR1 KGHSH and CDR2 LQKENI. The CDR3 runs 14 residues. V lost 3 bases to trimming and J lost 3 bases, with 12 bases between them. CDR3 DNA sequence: TGTGCCAGCTCACCTGCTCAGGGAGGCTACGAGCAGTACTTC. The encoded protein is CASSPAQGGYEQYF.

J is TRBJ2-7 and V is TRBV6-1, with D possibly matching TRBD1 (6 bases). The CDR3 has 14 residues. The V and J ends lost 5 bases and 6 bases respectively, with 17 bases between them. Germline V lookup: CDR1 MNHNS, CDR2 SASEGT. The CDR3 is CASSPRQVLREQYF. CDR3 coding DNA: TGTGCCAGCAGTCCCCGACAGGTACTACGCGAGCAGTACTTC.

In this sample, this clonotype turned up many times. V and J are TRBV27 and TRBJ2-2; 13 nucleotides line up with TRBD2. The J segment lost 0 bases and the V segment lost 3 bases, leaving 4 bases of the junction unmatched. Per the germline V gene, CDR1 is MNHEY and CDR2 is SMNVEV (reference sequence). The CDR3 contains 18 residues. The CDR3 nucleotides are TGTGCCAGCAGTTTCTGGGGACTAGCGGGAACGAACACCGGGGAGCTGTTTTTT. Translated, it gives CASSFWGLAGTNTGELFF.

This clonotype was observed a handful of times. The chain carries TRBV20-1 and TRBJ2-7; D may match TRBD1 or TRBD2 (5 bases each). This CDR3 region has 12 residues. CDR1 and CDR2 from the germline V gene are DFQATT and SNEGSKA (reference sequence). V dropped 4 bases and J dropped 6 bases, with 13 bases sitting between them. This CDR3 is CSATGPGVEQYF. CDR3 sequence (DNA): TGCAGTGCTACGGGACCCGGAGTCGAGCAGTACTTC.

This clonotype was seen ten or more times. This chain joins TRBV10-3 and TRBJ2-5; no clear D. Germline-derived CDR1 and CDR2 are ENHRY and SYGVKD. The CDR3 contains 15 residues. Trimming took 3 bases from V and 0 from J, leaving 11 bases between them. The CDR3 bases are TGTGCCATCAGTGAACGGGCAGATAACCAAGAGACCCAGTACTTC. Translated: CAISERADNQETQYF.

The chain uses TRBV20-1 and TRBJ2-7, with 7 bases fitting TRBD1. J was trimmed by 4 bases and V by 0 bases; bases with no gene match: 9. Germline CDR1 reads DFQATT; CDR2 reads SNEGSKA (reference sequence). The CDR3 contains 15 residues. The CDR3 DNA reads TGCAGTGCTAGAGATGGTCGACAGGGTAGGTACGAGCAGTACTTC. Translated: CSARDGRQGRYEQYF.

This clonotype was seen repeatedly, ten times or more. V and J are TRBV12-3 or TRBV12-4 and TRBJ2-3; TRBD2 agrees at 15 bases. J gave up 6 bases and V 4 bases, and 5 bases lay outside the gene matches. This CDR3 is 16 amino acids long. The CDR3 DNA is TGTGCCAGCAGTTCGGGACTAGCGGGAGGTCCCGATACGCAGTATTTT. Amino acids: CASSSGLAGGPDTQYF.

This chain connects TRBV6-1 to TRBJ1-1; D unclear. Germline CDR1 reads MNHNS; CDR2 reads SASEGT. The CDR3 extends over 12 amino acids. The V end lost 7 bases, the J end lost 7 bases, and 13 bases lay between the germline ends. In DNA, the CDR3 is TGTGCCAGCAATGAGGGTCGCTATGAAGCTTTCTTT. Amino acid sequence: CASNEGRYEAFF.

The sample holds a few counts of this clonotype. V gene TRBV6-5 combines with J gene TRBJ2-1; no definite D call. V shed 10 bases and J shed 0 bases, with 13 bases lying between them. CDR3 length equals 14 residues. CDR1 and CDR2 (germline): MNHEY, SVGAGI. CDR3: CATTFQSSYNEQFF. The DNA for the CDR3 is TGTGCCACCACTTTTCAGAGCTCCTACAATGAGCAGTTCTTC.

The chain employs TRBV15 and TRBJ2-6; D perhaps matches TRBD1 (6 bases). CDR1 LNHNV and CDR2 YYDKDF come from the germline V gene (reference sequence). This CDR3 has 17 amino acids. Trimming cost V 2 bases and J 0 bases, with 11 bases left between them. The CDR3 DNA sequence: TGTGCCACCAGCAGACCGATAGGGGGCTCTGGGGCCAACGTCCTGACTTTC. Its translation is CATSRPIGGSGANVLTF.

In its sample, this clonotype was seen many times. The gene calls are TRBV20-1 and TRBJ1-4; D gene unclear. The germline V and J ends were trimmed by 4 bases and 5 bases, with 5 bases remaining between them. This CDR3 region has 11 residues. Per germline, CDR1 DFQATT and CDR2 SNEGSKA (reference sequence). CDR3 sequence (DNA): TGCAGTGCTAAGGACAATGAAAAACTGTTTTTT. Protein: CSAKDNEKLFF.

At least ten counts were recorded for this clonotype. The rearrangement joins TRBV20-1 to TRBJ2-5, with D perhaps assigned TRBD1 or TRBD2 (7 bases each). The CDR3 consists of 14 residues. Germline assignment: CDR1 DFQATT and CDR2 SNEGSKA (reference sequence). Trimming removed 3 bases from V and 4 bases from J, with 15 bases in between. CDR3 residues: CSARGGGGRETQYF. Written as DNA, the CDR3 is TGCAGTGCTAGGGGAGGGGGCGGGAGAGAGACCCAGTACTTC.

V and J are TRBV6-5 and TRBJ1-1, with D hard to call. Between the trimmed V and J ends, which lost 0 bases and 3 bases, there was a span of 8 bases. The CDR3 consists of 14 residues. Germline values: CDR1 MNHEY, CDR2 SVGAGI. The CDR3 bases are TGTGCCAGCAGTTACTCGACAAGGGACACTGAAGCTTTCTTT. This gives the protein CASSYSTRDTEAFF.

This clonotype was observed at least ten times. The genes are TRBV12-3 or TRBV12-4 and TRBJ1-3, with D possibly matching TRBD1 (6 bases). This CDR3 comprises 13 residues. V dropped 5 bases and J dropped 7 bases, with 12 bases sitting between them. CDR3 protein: CASSPDRFNTIYF. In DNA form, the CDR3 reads TGTGCCAGCAGTCCAGACAGGTTTAACACCATATATTTT.

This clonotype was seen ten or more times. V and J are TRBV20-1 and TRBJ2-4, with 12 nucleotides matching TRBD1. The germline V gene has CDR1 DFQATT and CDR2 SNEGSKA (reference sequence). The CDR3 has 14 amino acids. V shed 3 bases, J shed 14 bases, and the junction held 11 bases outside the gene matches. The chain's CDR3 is CSARRPGQGAREYF. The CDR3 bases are TGCAGTGCTAGGAGGCCGGGACAGGGGGCTCGGGAGTACTTC.

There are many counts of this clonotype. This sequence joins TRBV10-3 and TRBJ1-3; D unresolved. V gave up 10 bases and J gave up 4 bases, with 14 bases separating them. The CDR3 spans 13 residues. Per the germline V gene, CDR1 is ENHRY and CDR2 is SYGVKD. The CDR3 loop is CATSVVSGNTIYF. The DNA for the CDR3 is TGTGCCACCAGCGTGGTCTCCGGAAACACCATATATTTT.

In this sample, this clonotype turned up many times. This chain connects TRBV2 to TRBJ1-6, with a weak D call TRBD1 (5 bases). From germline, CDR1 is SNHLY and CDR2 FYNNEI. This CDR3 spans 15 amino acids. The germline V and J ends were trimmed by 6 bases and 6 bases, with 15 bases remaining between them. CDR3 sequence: CASRERQGANSPLHF. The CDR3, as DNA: TGTGCCAGCAGGGAGAGGCAGGGAGCTAATTCACCCCTCCACTTT. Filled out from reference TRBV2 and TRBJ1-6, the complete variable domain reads EPEVTQTPSHQVTQMGQEVILRCVPISNHLYFYWYRQILGQKVEFLVSFYNNEISEKSEIFDDQFSVERPDGSNFTLKIRSTKLEDSAMYFCASRERQGANSPLHFGNGTRLTVT.

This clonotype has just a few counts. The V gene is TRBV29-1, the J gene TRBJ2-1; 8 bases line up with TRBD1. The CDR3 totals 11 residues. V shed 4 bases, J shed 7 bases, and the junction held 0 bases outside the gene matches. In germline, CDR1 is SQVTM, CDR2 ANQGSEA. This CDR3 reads CSVGTGNEQFF. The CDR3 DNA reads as TGCAGCGTTGGGACAGGGAATGAGCAGTTCTTC.

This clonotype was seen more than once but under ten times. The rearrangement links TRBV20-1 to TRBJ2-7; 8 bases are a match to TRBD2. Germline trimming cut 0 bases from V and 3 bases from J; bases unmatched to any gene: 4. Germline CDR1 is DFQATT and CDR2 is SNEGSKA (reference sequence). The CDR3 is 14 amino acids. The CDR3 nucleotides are TGCAGTGCTAGAGATCGGGAGGGATACTACGAGCAGTACTTC. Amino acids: CSARDREGYYEQYF.

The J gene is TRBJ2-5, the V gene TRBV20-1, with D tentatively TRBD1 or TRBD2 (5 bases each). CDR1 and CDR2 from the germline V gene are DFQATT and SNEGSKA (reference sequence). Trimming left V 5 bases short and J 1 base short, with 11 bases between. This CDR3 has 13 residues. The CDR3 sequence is CSAVRDVQETQYF. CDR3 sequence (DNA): TGCAGTGCTGTCAGGGACGTCCAAGAGACCCAGTACTTC.

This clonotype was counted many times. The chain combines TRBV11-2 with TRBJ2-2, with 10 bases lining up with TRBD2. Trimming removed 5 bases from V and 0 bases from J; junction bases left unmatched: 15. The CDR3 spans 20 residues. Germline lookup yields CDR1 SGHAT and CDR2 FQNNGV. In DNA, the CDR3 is TGTGCCAGCAGCACGAGAATCGTAGCGGGAGGCCGGACGAACACCGGGGAGCTGTTTTTT. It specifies CASSTRIVAGGRTNTGELFF. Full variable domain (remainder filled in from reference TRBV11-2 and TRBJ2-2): EAGVAQSPRYKIIEKRQSVAFWCNPISGHATLYWYQQILGQGPKLLIQFQNNGVVDDSQLPKDRFSAERLKGVDSTLKIQPAKLEDSAVYLCASSTRIVAGGRTNTGELFFGEGSRLTVL.

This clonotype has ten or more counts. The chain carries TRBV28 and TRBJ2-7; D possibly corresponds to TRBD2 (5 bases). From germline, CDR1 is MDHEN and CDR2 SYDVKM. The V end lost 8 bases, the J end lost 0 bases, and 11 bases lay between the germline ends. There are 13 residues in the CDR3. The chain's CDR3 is CASGGLSSYEQYF. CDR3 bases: TGTGCCAGCGGAGGCCTAAGCTCCTACGAGCAGTACTTC.

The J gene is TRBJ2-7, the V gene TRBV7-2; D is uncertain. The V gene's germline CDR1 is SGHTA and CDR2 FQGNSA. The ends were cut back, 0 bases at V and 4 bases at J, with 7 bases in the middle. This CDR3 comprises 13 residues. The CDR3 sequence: CASSLASEYEQYF. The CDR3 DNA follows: TGTGCCAGCAGCTTAGCTTCGGAGTACGAGCAGTACTTC.

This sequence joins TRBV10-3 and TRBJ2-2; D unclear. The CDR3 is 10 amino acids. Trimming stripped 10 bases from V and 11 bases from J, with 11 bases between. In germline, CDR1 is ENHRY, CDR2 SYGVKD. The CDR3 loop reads CANKNIELFF. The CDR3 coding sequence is TGTGCCAACAAGAACATAGAGCTGTTTTTT.

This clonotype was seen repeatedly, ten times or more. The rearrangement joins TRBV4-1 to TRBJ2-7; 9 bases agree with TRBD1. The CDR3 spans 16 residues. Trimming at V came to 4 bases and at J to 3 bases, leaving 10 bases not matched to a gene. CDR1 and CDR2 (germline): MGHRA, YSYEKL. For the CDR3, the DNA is TGCGCCAGCAGCCCATACTCCGGACAGGGGAGCTACGAGCAGTACTTC. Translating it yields CASSPYSGQGSYEQYF.

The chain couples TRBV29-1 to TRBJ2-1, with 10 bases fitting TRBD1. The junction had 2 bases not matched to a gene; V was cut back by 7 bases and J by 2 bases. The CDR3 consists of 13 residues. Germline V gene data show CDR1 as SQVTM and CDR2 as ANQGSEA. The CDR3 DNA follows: TGCAGCGGACAGGGGGCGGCCTACAATGAGCAGTTCTTC. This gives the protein CSGQGAAYNEQFF.

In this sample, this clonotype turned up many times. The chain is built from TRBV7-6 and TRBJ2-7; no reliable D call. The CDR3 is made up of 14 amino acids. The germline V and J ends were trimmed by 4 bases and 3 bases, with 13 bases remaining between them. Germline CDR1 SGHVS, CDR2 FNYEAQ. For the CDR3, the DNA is TGTGCCAGCAGCTCGTTGTGGCAGAGCTACGAGCAGTACTTC. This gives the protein CASSSLWQSYEQYF. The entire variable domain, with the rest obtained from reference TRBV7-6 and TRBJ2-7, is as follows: GAGVSQSPRYKVTKRGQDVALRCDPISGHVSLYWYRQALGQGPEFLTYFNYEAQQDKSGLPNDRFSAERPEGSISTLTIQRTEQRDSAMYRCASSSLWQSYEQYFGPGTRLTVT.

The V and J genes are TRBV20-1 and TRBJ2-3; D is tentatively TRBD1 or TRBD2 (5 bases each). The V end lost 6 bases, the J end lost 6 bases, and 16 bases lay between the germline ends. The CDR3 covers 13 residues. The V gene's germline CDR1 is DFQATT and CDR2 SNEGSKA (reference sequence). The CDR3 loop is CSARAGARDTQYF. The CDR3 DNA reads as TGCAGTGCCAGGGCCGGGGCCAGGGATACGCAGTATTTT.

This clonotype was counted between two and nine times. The CDR3 nucleotides read TGCAGTGCTAGAGATTTCGGCAGGGAGGGGAATGAGCAGTTCTTC. The encoded protein is CSARDFGREGNEQFF. V is TRBV20-1 and J is TRBJ2-1; 7 bases agree with TRBD2. The V gene end was trimmed by 0 bases and the J gene end by 7 bases; junction bases not matched to a gene: 9. The germline gives CDR1 DFQATT, CDR2 SNEGSKA (reference sequence). This CDR3 contains 15 residues.